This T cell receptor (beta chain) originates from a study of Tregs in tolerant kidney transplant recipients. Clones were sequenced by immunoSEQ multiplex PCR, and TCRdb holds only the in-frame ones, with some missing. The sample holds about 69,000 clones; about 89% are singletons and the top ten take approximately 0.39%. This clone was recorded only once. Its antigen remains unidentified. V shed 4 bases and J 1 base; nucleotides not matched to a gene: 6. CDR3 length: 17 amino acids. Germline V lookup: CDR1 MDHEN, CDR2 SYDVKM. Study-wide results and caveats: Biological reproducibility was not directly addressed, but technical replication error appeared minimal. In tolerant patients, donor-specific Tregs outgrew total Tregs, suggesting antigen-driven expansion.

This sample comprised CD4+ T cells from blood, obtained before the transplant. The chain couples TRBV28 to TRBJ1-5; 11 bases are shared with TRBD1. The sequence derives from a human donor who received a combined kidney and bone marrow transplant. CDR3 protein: CASSSGQGGVSNQPQHF. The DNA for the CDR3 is TGTGCCAGCAGTTCGGGACAGGGGGGTGTAAGCAATCAGCCCCAGCATTTT. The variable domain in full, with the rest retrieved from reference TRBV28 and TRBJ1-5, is DVKVTQSSRYLVKRTGEKVFLECVQDMDHENMFWYRQDPGLGLRLIYFSYDVKMKEKGDIPEGYSVSREKKERFSLILESASTNQTSMYLCASSSGQGGVSNQPQHFGDGTRLSIL.